This T cell receptor (beta chain) was sequenced in a study of cytomegalovirus exposure and HLA in healthy donors (dated by TCRdb to 2016 to 2017). Some background on the complete study: An earlier analysis of 587 of the donors reported approximately 260 Gb of sequence data and around 100 million unique TCR beta sequences obtained from 180 million or so T cells. An early release that covered fewer than 800 HLA-typed donors contained around 330 gigabases of sequencing data and around 85 million unique TCR sequences. Of the roughly 400 genotyped donors, approximately 83% fell in the genetic ancestry cluster associated with self-reported Caucasian donors. The aim of the study was to test whether cataloging public T cell receptors could identify signatures of past pathogen exposure. The T cell repertoires of some 670 subjects were profiled by immunosequencing and related to cytomegalovirus serostatus. In addition to the first cohort of several hundred subjects, a separate validation cohort of 120 different subjects was used. High-throughput TCR immunosequencing, statistical association of individual TCRs with disease status, and machine learning were combined to predict cytomegalovirus infection status. A later analysis re-analyzed previously published TCR beta repertoires from about 730 donors and added high-resolution HLA genotyping to study TCR occurrence patterns. The later analysis used no new phenotypic data to find candidate immune exposures, relying instead on TCR beta sequences and their occurrence across donors. An earlier analysis of fewer than 750 of the donors used high-throughput TCR beta sequencing to judge whether each TCR beta V gene segment behaved as functional or pseudogenic. Donor age, sex, ethnicity and CMV serostatus were collected together with the repertoire data. A later genetic analysis took genome-wide SNP genotypes for about three fifths of the 666 donors and used that subset as a discovery cohort. Every discovery cohort repertoire had been produced on one sequencing platform. HLA typing covered class I and class II loci at four-digit resolution. The number of donors typed differed by locus, with about 629-630 for A, B, C, DRB1 and DQB1, roughly 520 for DQA1, some 570 for DPA1, and 400 to 490 for DPB1. Roughly 5 DR-DQ haplotypes were handled as single units for association and clustering, since linkage in the cohort was strong. On average, about 200,000 unique TCR beta nucleotide sequences were sequenced per donor among more than 350 genotyped donors of the cohort, with roughly 18% of those sequences being non-productive.

This clone was seen more than once but under ten times. Its antigen has not been determined. Within one base of it there is no much larger clone, and no base qualities were kept. Library preparation used the immunoSEQ multiplex PCR assay. For the multiplex PCR, a mixture combining 60 forward primers for TCR Vbeta segments and 13 reverse primers for TCR Jbeta segments was used. A multiplex PCR assay on genomic DNA amplified the CDR3 region of rearranged TCR beta genes. The Illumina HiSeq System was used to sequence the amplified TCR beta libraries as 87-base-pair reads. Concerning the study's data processing: In a later analysis, tens of millions of unique TCR beta chains were counted across the 666 repertoires, and roughly 10 million of these chains were shared by at least two donors. A nearest-neighbor algorithm error-corrected the raw reads and collapsed the reads into unique sequences, merging closely related sequences to remove PCR and sequencing errors. CDR3 sequences were aligned to IMGT reference sequences to assign V, D and J gene segments. Each retained sequence needed at least a six-nucleotide match to both a V gene segment and a J gene segment. A rearrangement was called productive if the CDR3 had no stop codons and remained in frame with V and J, and every other rearrangement was called non-productive. Following IMGT convention, CDR3 was defined as the stretch from the second conserved V-encoded cysteine to the conserved J-encoded phenylalanine. In an earlier analysis of approximately 500 of the donors, sequences lacking an unambiguous match to a single V gene segment were excluded. An earlier analysis of several hundred of the donors called V segments functional above 56.7% productive rearrangements and segregating when the between-donor standard deviation exceeded 5%. To diagnose cytomegalovirus status from the catalog of TCR beta chain sequences, a statistical classification framework was built. A later analysis assigned V and J genes by comparing TCR nucleotide sequences with IMGT/GENE-DB human TR gene sequences. In a later analysis, CDR3 sequences and most-parsimonious VDJ recombination scenarios were assigned using the TCRdist pipeline. In a later analysis, each TCR beta chain was defined by its CDR3 amino acid sequence together with its V-gene family, and reads lacking a unique V-gene family were excluded. As a way to deal with suspected cross-contamination and a sequencing artifact, a later analysis dropped 450 to 700 nucleotide sequences that were highly shared and had low generation probability. A later analysis calculated a clonal expansion index for each public chain from normalized within-repertoire ranks of inferred template counts. Generation probabilities in a later analysis came from a VDJ recombination model fitted to out-of-frame rearrangements, and those results were checked against IGoR. Hypergeometric tests were used in a later analysis to score TCR-TCR, TCR-HLA and TCR-CMV co-occurrence, with a repertoire-size bias correction applied to the TCR pairs. False discovery rates were estimated in a later analysis by permuting HLA or CMV assignments 20 times. In a later analysis, co-occurring TCRs were grouped with DBSCAN, and TCRdist sequence similarity was added when clustering was performed within HLA-allele-positive subsets. For co-occurrence clustering, repertoires with fewer than 30,000 or more than 120,000 public chains were excluded, along with several repertoires with anomalous nucleotide sharing. TCRdb holds this immuneACCESS table with in-frame rearrangements only. Some clones are missing; in checked studies, unresolved V genes explain under half, and the rest has no known cause. Clone size and V and J calls were adopted from that table, with D and trimming inferred from the DNA. This sample is represented by about 120,000 clones; over 8.5% of them were singletons. The ten biggest clones cover around 6.1% of the sample.

Per the germline V gene, MGHRA is the CDR1 and YSYEKL is the CDR2. CDR3 length: 17 amino acids, cysteine to phenylalanine. Of the read, only the CDR3 DNA is kept; its 51 bases are in frame from base 1. The V end loses 3 bases and the J end loses 0 bases, and a stretch of 15 bases separates them. Results the study describes overall, beyond this receptor: In a later analysis, the rate of TCR association differed among HLA loci, with DRB1 alleles having the most associated TCRs and HLA-C alleles having the fewest. In a later analysis, most CMV-associated TCR beta chains were found to appear HLA-restricted, with HLA associations seemingly driven largely by CMV exposure. Fewer than 20 rarely observed V segments, including chromosome 9 orphons, were excluded from the earlier analysis of a few hundred of the donors because counts were too low. Because HLA typing was unavailable for some donors at each locus, only the typed subset was used in association tests. It was suggested by the authors that the approach could potentially be generalized to other disease states and immunological phenotypes. The only immune exposure information available for the cohort was CMV serostatus. Because the 87-base-pair reads could not distinguish some IMGT-functional V segments, including TRBV6-2 and TRBV6-3, those segments were excluded. In a later genetic analysis, a missense DCLRE1C variant was associated with V-gene and J-gene trimming of TCR beta chains, and the association was replicated in an independent cohort. In a later analysis, some 18,000 TCR beta sequences were associated with specific HLA alleles at a false discovery rate of 0.05. Compared with the approximately 710-donor mean, donors in an Asian-associated ancestry cluster had fewer N-insertions in productive TCRs, according to a later genetic analysis. A further reported finding was that TCR beta sequences accurately predicted the HLA-A and HLA-B alleles for most subjects in the first cohort. Across donors, most TCR sequences were observed very rarely, whereas some public TCRs were present in many individuals. A cluster of highly shared sequence variants was judged likely to be a technical artifact of the sequencing pipeline. In this cohort, only TCR beta chains were sequenced, and detectable features were limited by the absence of alpha or paired-chain data. Correlated functional status among segregating V segments might reflect linkage disequilibrium, but an unknown experimental factor could not be ruled out. The classifier was reported to diagnose cytomegalovirus status with high specificity and sensitivity in both the original and validation cohorts. In a later analysis, HLA-associated TCR beta chains were found to be more clonally expanded and to have lower generation probabilities than equally common non-associated chains. Strong co-occurrence of HLA alleles, especially DR and DQ, made assigning TCR associations to individual alleles difficult. The presence/absence analyses assumed that sequencing depth was roughly uniform across donors, and that assumption may not be true. In vitro tests confirmed that a few of the cytomegalovirus-associated TCR beta chains recognize cytomegalovirus antigens. According to a later analysis, parvovirus B19, influenza, CMV and Epstein-Barr virus appeared linked to several top co-occurrence clusters. An earlier analysis of around 540 of the donors showed that most TCR beta V segments appeared in productive rearrangements either about 87% or about 30% of the time, which broadly matched IMGT annotations. In the study, approximately 150 TCR beta chains were listed as associated with cytomegalovirus.

The cohort was made up of 650 to 700 healthy bone marrow donors. At the time of sampling, all cohort members were nominally healthy, though unrecorded immune exposures were likely present. The donor tested CMV seropositive, placing the donor among the approximately 290 seropositive members of the cohort. A peripheral blood sample was provided by each donor, and peripheral blood mononuclear cells were used for TCR beta sequencing. The Qiagen DNeasy Blood Extraction Kit was used to extract genomic DNA from the blood cell samples. This TCR derives from a woman in her thirties or forties in good health and CMV-seropositive. Sequencing used PBMCs. The chain is assembled from TRBV4-1 and TRBJ1-3; no D gene is confidently identified. The DNA is as follows: TGCGCCAGCAGCCACCGCACTATGGGAGACTCTGGAAACACCATATATTTT. This sequence encodes CASSHRTMGDSGNTIYF.